The clone carrying this T cell receptor beta chain was seen a single time. Its antigen is still unknown. These data belong to a study of cytotoxic CD8 clonotypes in ibrutinib-treated CLL. Overall study: The subjects consisted of some 12 relapsed/refractory and about 14 treatment-naive individuals, with roughly 17 IGHV unmutated. Recorded responses included about 25 partial and 2 complete; following median roughly 70 months, 14 stayed remitted and roughly twelve progressed. Study conclusions and caveats: On treatment, the uncommon public clonotypes contracted or remained stable.

Genomic DNA in an amount of around 2 micrograms was extracted from cryopreserved PBMCs and used for the preparation of TCR beta libraries. The CDR3 has 15 amino acids. Germline CDR1 reads MNHNS; CDR2 reads SASEGT. With 2 bases removed from V and 4 bases from J, the gap between germline ends came to 14 bases. Some clones are missing from TCRdb's copy, which holds only in-frame ones; the method was immunoSEQ multiplex PCR. The sample holds some 130,000 clones, approximately 83% seen once. This sample comprised PBMCs, obtained after 24 months of ibrutinib treatment. The V call is TRBV6-1, the J call TRBJ1-2; the D gene is possibly TRBD1 (5 bases). The sequence was collected from a human donor with chronic lymphocytic leukemia. The CDR3 loop is CASSEMSRALYGYTF. The CDR3 DNA sequence: TGTGCCAGCAGTGAAATGAGCAGGGCCCTCTATGGCTACACCTTC.